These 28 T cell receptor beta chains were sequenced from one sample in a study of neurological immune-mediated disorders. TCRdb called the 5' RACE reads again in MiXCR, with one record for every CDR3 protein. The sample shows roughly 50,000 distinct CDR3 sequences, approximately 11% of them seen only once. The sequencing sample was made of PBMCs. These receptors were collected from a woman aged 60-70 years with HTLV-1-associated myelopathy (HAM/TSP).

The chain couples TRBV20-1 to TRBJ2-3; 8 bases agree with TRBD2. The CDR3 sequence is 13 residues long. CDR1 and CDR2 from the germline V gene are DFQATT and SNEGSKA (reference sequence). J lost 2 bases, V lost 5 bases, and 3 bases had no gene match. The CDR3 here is CSAFSGTTDTQYF. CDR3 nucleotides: TGCAGTGCTTTTAGCGGGACCACAGATACGCAGTATTTT.

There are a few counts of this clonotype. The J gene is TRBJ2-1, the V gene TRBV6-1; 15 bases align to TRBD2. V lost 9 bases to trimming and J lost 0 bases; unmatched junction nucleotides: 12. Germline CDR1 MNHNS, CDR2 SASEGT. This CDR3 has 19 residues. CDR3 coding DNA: TGTGCCAGTCGTTTGGGAGGACTAGCGGGAGGGGGCTCCTACAATGAGCAGTTCTTC. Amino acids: CASRLGGLAGGGSYNEQFF.

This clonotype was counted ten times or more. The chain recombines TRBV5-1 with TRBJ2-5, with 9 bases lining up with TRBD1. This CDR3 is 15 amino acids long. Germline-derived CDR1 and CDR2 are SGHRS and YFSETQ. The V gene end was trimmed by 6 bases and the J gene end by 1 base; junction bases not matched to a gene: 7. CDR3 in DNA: TGCGCCAGCAAATCGGGACAGGGAGTCCAAGAGACCCAGTACTTC. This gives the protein CASKSGQGVQETQYF.

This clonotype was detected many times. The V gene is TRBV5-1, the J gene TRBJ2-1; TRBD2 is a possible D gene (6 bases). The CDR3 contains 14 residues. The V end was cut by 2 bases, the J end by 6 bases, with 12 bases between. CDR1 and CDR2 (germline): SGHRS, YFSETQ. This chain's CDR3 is CASSFGGAGNEQFF. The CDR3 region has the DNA TGCGCCAGCAGCTTCGGGGGAGCGGGCAATGAGCAGTTCTTC.

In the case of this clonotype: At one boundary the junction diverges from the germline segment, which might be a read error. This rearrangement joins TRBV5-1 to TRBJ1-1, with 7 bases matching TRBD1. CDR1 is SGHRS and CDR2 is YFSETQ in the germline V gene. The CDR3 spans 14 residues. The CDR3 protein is CASSLDLEGTEAYF. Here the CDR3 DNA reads TGCGCCAGCAGCTTGGATCTCGAGGGGACAGAAGCTTACTTT. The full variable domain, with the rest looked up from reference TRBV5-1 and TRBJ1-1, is KAGVTQTPRYLIKTRGQQVTLSCSPISGHRSVSWYQQTPGQGLQFLFEYFSETQRNKGNFPGRFSGRQFSNSRSEMNVSTLELGDSALYLCASSLDLEGTEAYFGQGTRLTVV.

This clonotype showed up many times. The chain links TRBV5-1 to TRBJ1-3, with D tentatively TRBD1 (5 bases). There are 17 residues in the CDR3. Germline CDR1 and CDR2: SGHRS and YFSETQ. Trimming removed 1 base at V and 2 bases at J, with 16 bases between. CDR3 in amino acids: CASSLRSRQSPGNTIYF. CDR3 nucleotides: TGCGCCAGCAGCTTGAGATCCCGACAGTCCCCTGGAAACACCATATATTTT.

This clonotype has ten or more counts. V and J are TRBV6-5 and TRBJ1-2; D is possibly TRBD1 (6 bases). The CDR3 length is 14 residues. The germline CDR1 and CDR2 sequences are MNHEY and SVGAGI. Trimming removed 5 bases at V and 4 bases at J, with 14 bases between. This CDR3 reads CASSNPGQFYGYTF. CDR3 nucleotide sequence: TGTGCCAGCAGTAACCCCGGACAGTTCTATGGCTACACCTTC.

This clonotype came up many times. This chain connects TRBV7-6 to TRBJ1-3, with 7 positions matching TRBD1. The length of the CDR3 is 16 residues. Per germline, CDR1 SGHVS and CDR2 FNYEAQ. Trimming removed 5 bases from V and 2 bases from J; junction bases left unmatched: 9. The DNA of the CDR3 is TGTGCCAGCAGCACGCGACAGGGTTTGGCTGGAAACACCATATATTTT. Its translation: CASSTRQGLAGNTIYF.

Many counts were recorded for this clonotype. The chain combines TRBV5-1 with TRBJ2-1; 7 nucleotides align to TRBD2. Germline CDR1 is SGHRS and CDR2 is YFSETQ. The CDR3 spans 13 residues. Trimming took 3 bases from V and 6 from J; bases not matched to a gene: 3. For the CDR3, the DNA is TGCGCCAGCAGCTGGGTAGCGGGCAATGAGCAGTTCTTC. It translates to CASSWVAGNEQFF.

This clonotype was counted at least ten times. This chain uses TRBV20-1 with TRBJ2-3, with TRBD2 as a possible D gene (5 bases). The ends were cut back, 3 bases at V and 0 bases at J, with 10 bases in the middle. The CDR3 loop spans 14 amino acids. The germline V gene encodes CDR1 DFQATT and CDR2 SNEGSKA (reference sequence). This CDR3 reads CSASGSGSTDTQYF. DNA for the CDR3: TGCAGTGCTAGTGGTTCGGGGAGCACAGATACGCAGTATTTT.

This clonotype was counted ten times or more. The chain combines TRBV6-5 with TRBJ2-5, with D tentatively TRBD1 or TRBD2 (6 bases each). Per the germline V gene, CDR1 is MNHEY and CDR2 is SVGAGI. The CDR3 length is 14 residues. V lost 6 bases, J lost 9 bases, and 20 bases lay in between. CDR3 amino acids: CASRNRELRGSQYF. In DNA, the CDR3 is TGTGCCAGCAGAAATCGGGAGCTAAGGGGGTCCCAGTACTTC.

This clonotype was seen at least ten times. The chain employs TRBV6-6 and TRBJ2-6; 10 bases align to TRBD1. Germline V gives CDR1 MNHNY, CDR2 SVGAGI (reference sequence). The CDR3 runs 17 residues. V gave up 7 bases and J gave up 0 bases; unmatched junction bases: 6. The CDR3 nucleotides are TGTGCCAGCACCCGAGGGACAGGGGCCTCTGGGGCCAACGTCCTGACTTTC. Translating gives CASTRGTGASGANVLTF.

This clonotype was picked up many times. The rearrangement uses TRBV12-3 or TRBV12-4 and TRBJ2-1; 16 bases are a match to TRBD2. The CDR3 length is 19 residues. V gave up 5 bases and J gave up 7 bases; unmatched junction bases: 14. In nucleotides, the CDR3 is TGTGCCAGCAGTCCGCCGGGACTAGCGGGAGGGCCAGGGGGGAATGAGCAGTTCTTC. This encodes CASSPPGLAGGPGGNEQFF.

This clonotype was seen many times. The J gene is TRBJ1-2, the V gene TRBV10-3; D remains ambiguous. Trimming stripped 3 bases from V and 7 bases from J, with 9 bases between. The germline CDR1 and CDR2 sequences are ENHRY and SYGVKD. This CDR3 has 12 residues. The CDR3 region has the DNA TGTGCCATCAGTGAAGGCAGCCCTGGCTACACCTTC. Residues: CAISEGSPGYTF.

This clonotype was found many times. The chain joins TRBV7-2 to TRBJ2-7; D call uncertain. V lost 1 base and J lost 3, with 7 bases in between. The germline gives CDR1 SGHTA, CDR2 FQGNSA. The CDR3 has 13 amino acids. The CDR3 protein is CASSLGLVYEQYF. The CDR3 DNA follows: TGTGCCAGCAGCTTAGGGCTAGTCTACGAGCAGTACTTC. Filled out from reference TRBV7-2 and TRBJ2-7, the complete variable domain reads GAGVSQSPSNKVTEKGKDVELRCDPISGHTALYWYRQSLGQGLEFLIYFQGNSAPDKSGLPSDRFSAERTGGSVSTLTIQRTQQEDSAVYLCASSLGLVYEQYFGPGTRLTVT.

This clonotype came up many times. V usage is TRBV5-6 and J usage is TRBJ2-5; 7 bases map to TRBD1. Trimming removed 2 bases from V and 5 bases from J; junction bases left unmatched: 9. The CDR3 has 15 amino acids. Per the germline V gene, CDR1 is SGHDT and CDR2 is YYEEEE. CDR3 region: CASSFERGRTETQYF. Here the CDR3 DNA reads TGTGCCAGCAGCTTCGAGAGGGGGCGTACGGAGACCCAGTACTTC.

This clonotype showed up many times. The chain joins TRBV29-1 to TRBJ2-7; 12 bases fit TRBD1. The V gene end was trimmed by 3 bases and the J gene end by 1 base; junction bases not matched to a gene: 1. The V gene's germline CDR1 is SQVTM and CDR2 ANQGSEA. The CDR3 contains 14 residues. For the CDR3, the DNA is TGCAGCGTTGAGGGACAGGGGGCATCCTACGAGCAGTACTTC. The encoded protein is CSVEGQGASYEQYF.

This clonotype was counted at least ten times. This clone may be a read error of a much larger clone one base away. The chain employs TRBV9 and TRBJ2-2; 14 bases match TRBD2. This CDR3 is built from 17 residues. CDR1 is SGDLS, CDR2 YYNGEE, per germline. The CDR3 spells CVSSIGTSGRNTGELFF. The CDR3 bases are TGTGTCAGCAGCATAGGGACTAGCGGGAGGAACACCGGGGAGCTGTTTTTT.

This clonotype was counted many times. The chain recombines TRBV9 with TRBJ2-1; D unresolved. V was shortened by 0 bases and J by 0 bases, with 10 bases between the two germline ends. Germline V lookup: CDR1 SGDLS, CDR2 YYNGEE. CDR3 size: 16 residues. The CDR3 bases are TGTGCCAGCAGCGTAGGTAGCCAGCGCTCCTACAATGAGCAGTTCTTC. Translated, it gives CASSVGSQRSYNEQFF.

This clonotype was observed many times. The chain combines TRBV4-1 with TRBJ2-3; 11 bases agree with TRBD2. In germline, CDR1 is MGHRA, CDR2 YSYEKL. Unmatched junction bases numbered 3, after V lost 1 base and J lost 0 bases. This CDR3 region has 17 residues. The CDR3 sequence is CASSQAGTSGSTDTQYF. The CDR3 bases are TGCGCCAGCAGCCAAGCCGGGACTAGCGGAAGCACAGATACGCAGTATTTT.

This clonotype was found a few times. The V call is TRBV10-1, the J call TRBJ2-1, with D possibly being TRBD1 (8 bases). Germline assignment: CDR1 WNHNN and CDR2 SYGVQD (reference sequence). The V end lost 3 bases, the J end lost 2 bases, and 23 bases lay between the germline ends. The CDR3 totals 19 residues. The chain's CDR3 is CASSESGDRTGRAYNEQFF. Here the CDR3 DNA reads TGCGCCAGCAGTGAATCGGGCGATAGGACAGGGAGGGCCTACAATGAGCAGTTCTTC.

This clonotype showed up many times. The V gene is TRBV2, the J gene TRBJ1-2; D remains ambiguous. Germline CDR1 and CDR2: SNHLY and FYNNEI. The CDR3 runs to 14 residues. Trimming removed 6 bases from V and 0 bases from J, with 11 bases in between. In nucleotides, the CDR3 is TGTGCCAGCAGGATTAGAAGCGCTAACTATGGCTACACCTTC. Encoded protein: CASRIRSANYGYTF.

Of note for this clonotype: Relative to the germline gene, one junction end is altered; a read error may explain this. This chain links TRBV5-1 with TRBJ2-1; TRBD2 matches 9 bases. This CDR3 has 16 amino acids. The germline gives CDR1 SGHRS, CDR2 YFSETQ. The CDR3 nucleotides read TGTGCCAGCAGCTTGGTAGCGGGAGTGTCCTACAATGAGAAGTTCTTC. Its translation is CASSLVAGVSYNEKFF.

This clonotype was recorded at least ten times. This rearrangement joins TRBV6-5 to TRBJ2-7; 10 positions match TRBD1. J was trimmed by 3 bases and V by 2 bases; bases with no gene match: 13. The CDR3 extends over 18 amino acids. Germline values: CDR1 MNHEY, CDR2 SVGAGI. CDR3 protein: CASSYTYTGTGVFYEQYF. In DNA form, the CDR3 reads TGTGCCAGCAGTTACACATACACCGGGACAGGGGTCTTCTACGAGCAGTACTTC.

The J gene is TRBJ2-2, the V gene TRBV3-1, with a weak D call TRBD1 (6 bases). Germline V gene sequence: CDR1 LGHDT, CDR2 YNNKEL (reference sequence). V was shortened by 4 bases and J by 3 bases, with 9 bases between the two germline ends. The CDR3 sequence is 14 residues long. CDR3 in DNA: TGTGCCAGCAGCCGGGCAGGGGACACCGGGGAGCTGTTTTTT. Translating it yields CASSRAGDTGELFF.

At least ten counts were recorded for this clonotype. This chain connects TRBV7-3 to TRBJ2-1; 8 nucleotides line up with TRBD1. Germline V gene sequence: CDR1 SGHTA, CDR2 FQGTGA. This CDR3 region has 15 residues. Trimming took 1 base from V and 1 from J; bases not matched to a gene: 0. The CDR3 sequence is CASSLRQGSYNEQFF. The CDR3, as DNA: TGTGCCAGCAGCTTAAGACAGGGGTCCTACAATGAGCAGTTCTTC.

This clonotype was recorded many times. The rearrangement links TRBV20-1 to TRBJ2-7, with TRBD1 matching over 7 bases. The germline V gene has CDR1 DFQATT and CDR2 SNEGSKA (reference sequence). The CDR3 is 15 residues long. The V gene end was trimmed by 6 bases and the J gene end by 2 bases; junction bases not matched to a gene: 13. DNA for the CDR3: TGCAGTGCCACCGATAGGACAGGCAACCCCTACGAGCAGTACTTC. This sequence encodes CSATDRTGNPYEQYF.

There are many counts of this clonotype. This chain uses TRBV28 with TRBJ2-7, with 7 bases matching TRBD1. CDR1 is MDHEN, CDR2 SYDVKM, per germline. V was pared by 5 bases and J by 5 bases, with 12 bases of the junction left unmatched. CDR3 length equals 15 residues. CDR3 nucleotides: TGTGCCAGCAGTCCCCGGACAGGACGGCGGGACGAGCAGTACTTC. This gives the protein CASSPRTGRRDEQYF.